This T cell receptor (beta chain) was retrieved from a study of T cells after yellow fever vaccination. Study-level information: SMART-Seq v4 Ultra Low Input prepared libraries from low-cell fractions. The study's findings and limits: One caveat is that FACS-sorted repertoires could contain abundant clonotypes contaminating from the bulk population. A small proportion of clonotypes was detected in both the CD4 and CD8 compartments.

In the case of this clonotype: Its antigen is undetermined.

V lost 2 bases and J 5 bases, leaving 8 bases between the germline ends. CDR3 length: 13 amino acids. The V gene's germline CDR1 is SGHRS and CDR2 YFSETQ. Each CDR3 protein is one row after TCRdb ran MiXCR on the 5' RACE reads. The sample lists some 600,000 distinct CDR3 sequences; around 17% were seen once. The receptor was derived from a man aged 18 to 30 who received the YFV17D yellow fever vaccine. The V and J genes are TRBV5-1 and TRBJ2-1, with D hard to call. The specimen was PBMCs, collected about 5 days after the first yellow fever vaccination. This CDR3 is CASSFGKNNEQFF. CDR3 bases: TGCGCCAGCAGCTTCGGTAAAAACAATGAGCAGTTCTTC.